The sample holds many counts of the clone carrying this T cell receptor (beta chain). Its matching antigen is unknown. Germline V gene data show CDR1 as MNHNS and CDR2 as SASEGT. V shed 7 bases and J 5 bases; nucleotides not matched to a gene: 11. The CDR3 has 16 amino acids. The sample comes from a study of T cells in Graves' hyperthyroidism and ophthalmopathy. Study observations and caveats: A model using 13 V-J features told ophthalmopathy apart from stable hyperthyroidism.

Using around 10 ml of fresh peripheral blood, PBMCs were prepared. Amplification of TCR beta CDR3 regions was performed using RNA transcripts as template. A set of HTBI primers served as the primers for a first-round RT-PCR of the TCR CDR3. TCRdb re-called the multiplex PCR reads through MiXCR, storing one row per CDR3 protein. This table holds about 330,000 distinct CDR3 sequences, roughly 13% found once. This clonotype was sampled from a woman between 35 and 50 years old with Graves' ophthalmopathy. The chain joins TRBV6-1 to TRBJ2-2; 9 nucleotides match TRBD1. Sequencing was carried out using blood. The CDR3 sequence is CASKRKTGGETGELFF. Here the CDR3 DNA reads TGTGCCAGCAAAAGAAAGACAGGGGGGGAAACCGGGGAGCTGTTTTTT.